Following are 29 T cell receptor beta chains from one sample sequenced in a study of low-dose radiotherapy and immunotherapy resistance in tumors. Time point denoted: after trial treatment. Indicated treatment: LDRT plus nivolumab, ipilimumab, low-dose cyclophosphamide and aspirin (RACIN trial). Alpha- and beta-chain coverage of first-strand cDNA came from TRAV- and TRBV-specific primers. TCRs were put through roughly 19 PCR cycles of amplification with Phusion. A constant-region primer and the V-primer adapter served as the primer pair. TCRdb fed the reads into MiXCR, producing one record per CDR3 protein. The sample has more than 70,000 distinct CDR3 sequences; less than 25% are singletons. The sample in question was PBMCs, obtained after low-dose radiotherapy plus immunotherapy. These receptors all stem from a female donor with ovarian cancer.

This clonotype was observed at least ten times. V gene TRBV10-1 combines with J gene TRBJ1-2; weak D call: TRBD1 (5 bases). This CDR3 has 12 amino acids. Germline CDR1 and CDR2: WNHNN and SYGVQD (reference sequence). With 5 bases removed from V and 4 bases from J, the gap between germline ends came to 8 bases. CDR3: CASSYRTYGYTF. CDR3 DNA sequence: TGCGCCAGCAGTTACAGGACCTATGGCTACACCTTC.

The J gene is TRBJ1-4, the V gene TRBV6-5; D not resolved. Germline CDR1 and CDR2: MNHEY and SVGAGI. Trimming left V 4 bases short and J 5 bases short, with 14 bases between. The CDR3 has 15 amino acids. CDR3 bases: TGTGCCAGCAGTTCCTCCGGGGTGCCCAATGAAAAACTGTTTTTT. This codes for CASSSSGVPNEKLFF.

Many counts were recorded for this clonotype. This chain uses TRBV24-1 with TRBJ1-2; D not resolved. CDR3 length: 14 amino acids. Germline CDR1 and CDR2: KGHDR and SFDVKD. The V and J ends lost 4 bases and 2 bases respectively, with 10 bases between them. The chain's CDR3 is CATSESNRNYGYTF. The CDR3 nucleotides read TGTGCCACCAGTGAGTCTAATAGAAACTATGGCTACACCTTC.

Comment on this clonotype: This likely traces to a read error, being one base from a far larger clone. This rearrangement joins TRBV22-1 to TRBJ2-7. TRBV22-1 is recorded as a pseudogene. There are 15 residues in the CDR3. CDR3 nucleotide sequence: TGTGCCAGTCATGAACCATGGGGAAGGAAGTACGAGCAGTACTTC. Its translation: CASHEPWGRKYEQYF.

In its sample, this clonotype was seen many times. The rearrangement joins TRBV12-3 or TRBV12-4 to TRBJ1-5; TRBD1 is a possible D gene (6 bases). V was shortened by 6 bases and J by 7 bases, with 13 bases between the two germline ends. The CDR3 totals 13 residues. This CDR3 is CASREGGYQPQHF. The CDR3 DNA reads as TGTGCCAGCAGAGAGGGGGGATACCAGCCCCAGCATTTT.

This clonotype was observed many times. The chain carries TRBV20-1 and TRBJ2-3; 8 nucleotides line up with TRBD2. This CDR3 is built from 16 residues. Germline-derived CDR1 and CDR2 are DFQATT and SNEGSKA (reference sequence). The junction had 10 bases not matched to a gene; V was cut back by 0 bases and J by 5 bases. DNA of the CDR3: TGCAGTGCTAGAGATCAAAGGACTAGCTTGAGAGATACGCAGTATTTT. Translating gives CSARDQRTSLRDTQYF.

The table lists this clonotype with many counts. The chain uses TRBV7-2 and TRBJ2-6; TRBD2 matches at 11 bases. The CDR3 runs to 17 residues. Trimming cost V 5 bases and J 0 bases; bases outside gene matches: 3. Germline V gene lookup returns CDR1 SGHTA and CDR2 FQGNSA. In DNA form, the CDR3 reads TGTGCCAGCAGCCCTAGCGGGGGGCGCTCTGGGGCCAACGTCCTGACTTTC. Protein sequence: CASSPSGGRSGANVLTF.

This sequence joins TRBV12-3 or TRBV12-4 and TRBJ2-2; D not resolved. Trimming cost V 0 bases and J 2 bases, with 7 bases left between them. There are 15 residues in the CDR3. The CDR3 sequence is CASSLAGINTGELFF. The CDR3 nucleotides read TGTGCCAGCAGTTTAGCAGGGATTAACACCGGGGAGCTGTTTTTT.

In this sample, this clonotype turned up many times. The chain recombines TRBV29-1 with TRBJ1-2; D unresolved. Germline V lookup: CDR1 SQVTM, CDR2 ANQGSEA. The CDR3 has 11 residues. The germline V and J ends were trimmed by 1 base and 8 bases, with 8 bases remaining between them. CDR3 nucleotide sequence: TGCAGCGTTGAAGTGGCGCACGGCTACACCTTC. This encodes CSVEVAHGYTF.

This clonotype was observed many times. The chain is built from TRBV5-1 and TRBJ2-1; 13 positions match TRBD2. The CDR3 is 15 residues long. Germline trimming cut 3 bases from V and 5 bases from J; bases unmatched to any gene: 2. CDR1 SGHRS and CDR2 YFSETQ come from the germline V gene. In nucleotides, the CDR3 is TGCGCCAGCAGCTACGGGACTAGCGGGGACAATGAGCAGTTCTTC. The encoded protein is CASSYGTSGDNEQFF.

This clonotype occurred many times. The chain employs TRBV7-2 and TRBJ2-3; D unclear. Germline CDR1 and CDR2: SGHTA and FQGNSA. The germline V and J ends were trimmed by 7 bases and 2 bases, with 19 bases remaining between them. The CDR3 length is 16 residues. CDR3 DNA sequence: TGTGCCAGCACCGCCGCCTGGGGAAGGGACACAGATACGCAGTATTTT. It encodes CASTAAWGRDTDTQYF.

A note on this clonotype: Only one base separates this from a far larger clonotype, so it likely reflects a read error. This chain links TRBV28 with TRBJ2-7, with 8 bases matching TRBD2. The CDR3 sequence is 19 residues long. Per germline, CDR1 MDHEN and CDR2 SYDVKM. CDR3 region: CATSPRRGAGERASYEQYF. The CDR3 coding sequence is TGTGCCACCAGTCCCCGGAGGGGAGCGGGAGAGAGGGCCTCCTACGAGCAGTACTTC.

This clonotype was observed many times. V is TRBV6-2 or TRBV6-3 and J is TRBJ2-4, with 7 bases matching TRBD2. Germline CDR1 and CDR2: MNHEY and SVGEGT. V lost 8 bases to trimming and J lost 4 bases; unmatched junction nucleotides: 8. The CDR3 consists of 14 residues. The CDR3 loop is CASCSASGKNIQYF. The CDR3 DNA reads TGTGCCAGCTGCTCGGCTAGCGGAAAAAACATTCAGTACTTC.

The CDR3, as DNA: TGTGCCAGCAGTTTATTTCCGGGACTAGCGGGAGCGTACGAGCAGTACTTC. As protein: CASSLFPGLAGAYEQYF. V gene TRBV28 combines with J gene TRBJ2-7; 14 bases are a match to TRBD2. The CDR3 is made up of 17 amino acids. V lost 1 base and J lost 4; bases outside the gene matches: 6. Germline V CDR1 and CDR2: MDHEN, SYDVKM. The full variable domain, with the rest looked up from reference TRBV28 and TRBJ2-7, is DVKVTQSSRYLVKRTGEKVFLECVQDMDHENMFWYRQDPGLGLRLIYFSYDVKMKEKGDIPEGYSVSREKKERFSLILESASTNQTSMYLCASSLFPGLAGAYEQYFGPGTRLTVT.

Ten or more counts support this clonotype. This chain links TRBV19 with TRBJ2-6; D is ambiguous. This CDR3 comprises 15 residues. Germline V lookup: CDR1 LNHDA, CDR2 SQIVND (reference sequence). The V gene lost 3 bases and the J gene lost 0 bases, with 6 bases spanning the gap. CDR3 nucleotide sequence: TGTGCCAGTAGTATGAGTCACTCTGGGGCCAACGTCCTGACTTTC. Translated: CASSMSHSGANVLTF.

The chain carries TRBV24-1 and TRBJ2-3; D call uncertain. Germline CDR1 is KGHDR and CDR2 is SFDVKD. The CDR3 loop spans 16 amino acids. Trimming removed 1 base from V and 1 base from J, with 11 bases in between. The CDR3 bases are TGTGCCACCAGTGATTTCGGAGCGTTCGGCACAGATACGCAGTATTTT. Amino acid sequence: CATSDFGAFGTDTQYF.

This clonotype has ten or more counts. This chain uses TRBV19 with TRBJ2-7; 9 positions agree with TRBD1. The V gene end was trimmed by 5 bases and the J gene end by 3 bases; junction bases not matched to a gene: 8. Germline CDR1 is LNHDA and CDR2 is SQIVND (reference sequence). The CDR3 loop spans 15 amino acids. CDR3 residues: CASSVPGTGSYEQYF. The CDR3 DNA sequence: TGTGCCAGTAGTGTTCCCGGGACAGGGAGCTACGAGCAGTACTTC.

About this clonotype itself: The DNA is omitted, as the CDR3 cannot be located on it reliably, and the CDR3 follows TCRdb's listing. This sequence joins TRBV28 and TRBJ1-4. Germline CDR1 MDHEN, CDR2 SYDVKM. 16 amino acids form the CDR3, both terminal residues included. The CDR3 spells CASSRGGLENEKLFFF.

Regarding this clonotype: This could be a read error, since a much larger clone is one nucleotide away. This chain joins TRBV5-1 and TRBJ2-1; maybe TRBD2 (6 bases). This CDR3 region has 13 residues. CDR1 is SGHRS and CDR2 is YFSETQ in the germline V gene. Here the CDR3 reads CTSSLPSDNEQFF. Written as DNA, the CDR3 is TGCACCAGCAGCTTGCCTAGCGACAATGAGCAGTTCTTC.

The table lists this clonotype with a count of one. A much bigger clone sits one base away, suggesting this may be a read error. The rearrangement links TRBV7-6 to TRBJ2-4, with a weak D call TRBD1 (6 bases). The germline V and J ends were trimmed by 10 bases and 4 bases, with 14 bases remaining between them. The V gene's germline CDR1 is SGHVS and CDR2 FNYEAQ. This CDR3 spans 13 amino acids. CDR3 sequence: CATTGMSKNIQYF. CDR3 nucleotide sequence: TGTGCCACTACAGGGATGAGTAAAAACATTCAGTACTTC.

This clonotype was counted many times. This chain connects TRBV7-3 to TRBJ1-2; no reliable D call. Germline CDR1 reads SGHTA; CDR2 reads FQGTGA. The CDR3 is made up of 12 amino acids. With 4 bases removed from V and 8 bases from J, the gap between germline ends came to 11 bases. CDR3: CASSSGVGGYTF. In nucleotides, the CDR3 is TGTGCCAGCAGCTCCGGGGTTGGCGGCTACACCTTC.

Concerning this clonotype itself: One end of the junction varies from germline; a read error may be responsible. CDR3 in amino acids: CAGRSGAVYGYTF. CDR3 sequence (DNA): TGTGCCGGCAGAAGCGGGGCGGTCTATGGCTACACCTTC. The chain links TRBV7-2 to TRBJ1-2, with D possibly matching TRBD1 (5 bases). The length of the CDR3 is 13 residues. The germline V gene has CDR1 SGHTA and CDR2 FQGNSA.

As for this clonotype: This likely reflects a read error, since a far larger clone is one base away. V usage is TRBV19 and J usage is TRBJ2-1; a weak D match, TRBD2 (6 bases). Germline V gene lookup returns CDR1 LNHDA and CDR2 SQIVND (reference sequence). This CDR3 is built from 14 residues. V lost 0 bases and J lost 13, with 16 bases in between. The CDR3 sequence is CASSIDGGSETQFF. DNA of the CDR3: TGTGCCAGTAGTATAGACGGAGGGAGTGAGACCCAGTTCTTC. Together with reference TRBV19 and TRBJ2-1, the CDR3 gives the full variable domain: DGGITQSPKYLFRKEGQNVTLSCEQNLNHDAMYWYRQDPGQGLRLIYYSQIVNDFQKGDIAEGYSVSREKKESFPLTVTSAQKNPTAFYLCASSIDGGSETQFFGPGTRLTVL.

This clonotype appeared many times. The CDR3 coding sequence is TGCAGCGTTGAAGAAGATAGTCCTTTTACAGCGTACGAGCAGTACTTC. It encodes CSVEEDSPFTAYEQYF. The V and J genes are TRBV29-1 and TRBJ2-7; no clear D. This CDR3 has 16 amino acids. V was shortened by 0 bases and J by 4 bases, with 19 bases between the two germline ends. Looked up from germline, CDR1 is SQVTM and CDR2 is ANQGSEA.

The chain links TRBV7-2 to TRBJ1-5; the D is unclear. V lost 3 bases and J 4 bases, leaving 7 bases between the germline ends. This CDR3 is built from 13 residues. From germline, CDR1 is SGHTA and CDR2 FQGNSA. The CDR3 DNA sequence: TGTGCCAGCAGCTTTTACTTTAATCAGCCCCAGCATTTT. This codes for CASSFYFNQPQHF.

The table lists this clonotype with many counts. The chain employs TRBV19 and TRBJ1-2; 9 bases line up with TRBD1. Germline trimming cut 7 bases from V and 4 bases from J; bases unmatched to any gene: 7. Germline values: CDR1 LNHDA, CDR2 SQIVND (reference sequence). CDR3 size: 14 residues. The CDR3: CASKSQGASYGYTF. Written as DNA, the CDR3 is TGTGCCAGTAAATCACAGGGGGCGAGCTATGGCTACACCTTC.

At least ten counts were recorded for this clonotype. CDR3: CSARTTESHTEAFF. The CDR3 nucleotides are TGCAGCGCCAGAACGACCGAGAGCCACACTGAAGCTTTCTTT. The V call is TRBV29-1, the J call TRBJ1-1; no reliable D call. The length of the CDR3 is 14 residues. CDR1 is SQVTM and CDR2 is ANQGSEA in the germline V gene. Between the trimmed V and J ends, which lost 7 bases and 3 bases, there was a span of 18 bases.

This clonotype occurred many times. V and J are TRBV9 and TRBJ1-5; D may be TRBD1 (5 bases). Trimming pared 0 bases from V and 7 bases from J, leaving 14 bases between. The CDR3 spans 15 residues. CDR1 is SGDLS and CDR2 is YYNGEE in the germline V gene. CDR3 sequence reads: CASSVDGTVSQPQHF. The CDR3 DNA follows: TGTGCCAGCAGCGTAGACGGGACGGTCTCCCAGCCCCAGCATTTT.

At least ten counts were recorded for this clonotype. The rearrangement uses TRBV10-3 and TRBJ1-5; 7 nucleotides line up with TRBD1. The CDR3 runs to 14 residues. V lost 6 bases, J lost 2 bases, and 4 bases stayed unmatched. CDR1 and CDR2 (germline): ENHRY, SYGVKD. The CDR3 DNA sequence: TGTGCCATCAGATCCGACAGGGGCAATCAGCCCCAGCATTTT. This gives the protein CAIRSDRGNQPQHF.